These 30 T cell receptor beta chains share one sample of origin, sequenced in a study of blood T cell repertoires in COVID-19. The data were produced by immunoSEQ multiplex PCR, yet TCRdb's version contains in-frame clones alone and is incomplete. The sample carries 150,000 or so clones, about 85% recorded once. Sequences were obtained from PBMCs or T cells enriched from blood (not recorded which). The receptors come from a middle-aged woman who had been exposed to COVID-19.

Written as DNA, the CDR3 is TGTGCCAGCAGCCAAGAGTTTCGGGAGAACACTGAAGCTTTCTTT. Encoded protein: CASSQEFRENTEAFF. The chain recombines TRBV14 with TRBJ1-1; D gene ambiguous. Germline CDR1 reads SGHDN; CDR2 reads FVKESK. V lost 0 bases, J lost 1 base, and 9 bases lay in between. This CDR3 is built from 15 residues.

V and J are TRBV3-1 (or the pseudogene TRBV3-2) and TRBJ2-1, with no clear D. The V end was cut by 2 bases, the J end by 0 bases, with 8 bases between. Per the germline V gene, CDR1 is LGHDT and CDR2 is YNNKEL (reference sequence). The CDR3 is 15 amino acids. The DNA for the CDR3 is TGTGCCAGCAGCCAAAAAGAGTTCTCCTACAATGAGCAGTTCTTC. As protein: CASSQKEFSYNEQFF.

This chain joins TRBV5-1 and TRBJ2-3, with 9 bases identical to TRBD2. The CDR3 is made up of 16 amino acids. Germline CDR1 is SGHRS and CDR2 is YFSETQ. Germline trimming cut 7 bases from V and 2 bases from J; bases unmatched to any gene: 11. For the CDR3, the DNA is TGCGCCAGCCGCCTGCCGAGGACTAGCGTCACAGATACGCAGTATTTT. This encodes CASRLPRTSVTDTQYF.

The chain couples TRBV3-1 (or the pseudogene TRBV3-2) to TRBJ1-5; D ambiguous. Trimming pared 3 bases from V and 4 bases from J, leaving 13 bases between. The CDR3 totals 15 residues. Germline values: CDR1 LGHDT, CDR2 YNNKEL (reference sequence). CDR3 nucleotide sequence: TGTGCCAGCAGCCACGGACCCGGAGGGAATCAGCCCCAGCATTTT. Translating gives CASSHGPGGNQPQHF.

CDR3 loop: CASSPQGQGFEQFF. CDR3 sequence (DNA): TGTGCCAGTAGTCCCCAAGGCCAGGGCTTCGAGCAGTTCTTC. The chain couples TRBV19 to TRBJ2-1; D perhaps matches TRBD1 (5 bases). The V gene lost 5 bases and the J gene lost 10 bases, with 18 bases spanning the gap. CDR1 LNHDA and CDR2 SQIVND come from the germline V gene (reference sequence). The length of the CDR3 is 14 residues.

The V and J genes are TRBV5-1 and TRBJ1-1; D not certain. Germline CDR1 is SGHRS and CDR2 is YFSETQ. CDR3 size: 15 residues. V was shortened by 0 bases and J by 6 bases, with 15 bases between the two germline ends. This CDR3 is CASSLDIREGSEAFF. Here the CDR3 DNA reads TGCGCCAGCAGCTTGGACATACGGGAGGGTTCTGAAGCTTTCTTT.

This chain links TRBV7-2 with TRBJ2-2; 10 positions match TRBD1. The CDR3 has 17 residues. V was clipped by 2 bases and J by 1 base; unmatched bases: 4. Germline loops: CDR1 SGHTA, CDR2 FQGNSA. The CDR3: CASSLSGQGRNTGELFF. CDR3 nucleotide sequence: TGTGCCAGCAGCTTATCGGGACAGGGGAGGAACACCGGGGAGCTGTTTTTT.

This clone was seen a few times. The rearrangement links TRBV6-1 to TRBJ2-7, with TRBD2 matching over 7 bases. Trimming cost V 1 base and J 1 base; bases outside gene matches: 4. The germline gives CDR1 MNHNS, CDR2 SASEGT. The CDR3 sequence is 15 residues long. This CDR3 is CASSEGGRRSYEQYF. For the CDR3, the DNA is TGTGCCAGCAGTGAAGGCGGGAGACGTTCCTACGAGCAGTACTTC.

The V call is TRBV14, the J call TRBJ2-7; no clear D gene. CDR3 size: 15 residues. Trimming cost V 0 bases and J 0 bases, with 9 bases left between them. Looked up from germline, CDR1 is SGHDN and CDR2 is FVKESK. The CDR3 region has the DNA TGTGCCAGCAGCCAAGACTGGCAGAACTCCTACGAGCAGTACTTC. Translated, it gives CASSQDWQNSYEQYF.

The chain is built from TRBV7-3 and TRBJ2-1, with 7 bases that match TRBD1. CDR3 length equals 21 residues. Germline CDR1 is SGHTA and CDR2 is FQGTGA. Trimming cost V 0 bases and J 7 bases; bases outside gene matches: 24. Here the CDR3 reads CASSLTRVPQKGGLIRNEQFF. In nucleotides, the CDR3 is TGTGCCAGCAGCTTAACGCGGGTTCCTCAAAAAGGGGGCCTAATTAGAAATGAGCAGTTCTTC.

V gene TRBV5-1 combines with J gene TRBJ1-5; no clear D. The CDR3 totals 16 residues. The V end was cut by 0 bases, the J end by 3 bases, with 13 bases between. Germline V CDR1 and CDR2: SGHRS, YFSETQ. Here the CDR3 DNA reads TGCGCCAGCAGCTTGGATTCTCCGACAAACAATCAGCCCCAGCATTTT. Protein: CASSLDSPTNNQPQHF.

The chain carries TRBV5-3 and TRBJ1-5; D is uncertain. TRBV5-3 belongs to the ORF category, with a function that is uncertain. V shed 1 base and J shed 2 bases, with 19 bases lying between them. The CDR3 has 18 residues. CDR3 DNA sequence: TGTGCCAGAAGCTTGTTAACAGTCCGAAAGGCTGGCAATCAGCCCCAGCATTTT. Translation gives CARSLLTVRKAGNQPQHF.

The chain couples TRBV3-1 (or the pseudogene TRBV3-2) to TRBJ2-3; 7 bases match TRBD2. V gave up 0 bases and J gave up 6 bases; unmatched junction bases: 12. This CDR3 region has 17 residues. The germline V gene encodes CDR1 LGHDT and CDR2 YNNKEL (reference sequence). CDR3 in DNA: TGTGCCAGCAGCCAAGATGTGGCGGAAGCGGGATTGGATACGCAGTATTTT. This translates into CASSQDVAEAGLDTQYF.

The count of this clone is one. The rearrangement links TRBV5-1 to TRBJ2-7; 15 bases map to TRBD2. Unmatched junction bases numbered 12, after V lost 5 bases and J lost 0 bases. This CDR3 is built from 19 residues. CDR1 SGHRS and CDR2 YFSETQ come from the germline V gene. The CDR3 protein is CASRWTSGRALGSSYEQYF. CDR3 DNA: TGCGCCAGCAGATGGACTAGCGGGAGGGCCTTGGGGAGCTCCTACGAGCAGTACTTC.

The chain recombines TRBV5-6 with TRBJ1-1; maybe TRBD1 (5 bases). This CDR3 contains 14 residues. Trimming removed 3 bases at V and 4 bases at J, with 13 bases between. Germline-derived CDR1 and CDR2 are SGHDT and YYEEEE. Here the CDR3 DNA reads TGTGCCAGCAGCTGGAGAGGGGAGGGCACTGAAGCTTTCTTT. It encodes CASSWRGEGTEAFF.

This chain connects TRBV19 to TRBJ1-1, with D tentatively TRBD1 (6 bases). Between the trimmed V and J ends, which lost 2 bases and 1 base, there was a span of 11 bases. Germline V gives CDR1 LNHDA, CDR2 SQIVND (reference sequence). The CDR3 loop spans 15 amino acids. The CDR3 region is CASSITGTRNTEAFF. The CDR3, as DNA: TGTGCCAGTAGTATAACCGGGACAAGGAACACTGAAGCTTTCTTT.

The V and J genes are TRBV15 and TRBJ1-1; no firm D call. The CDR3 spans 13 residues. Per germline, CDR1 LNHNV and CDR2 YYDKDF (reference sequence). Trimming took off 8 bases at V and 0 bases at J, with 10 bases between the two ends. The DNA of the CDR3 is TGTGCCACCGTAGACATGATGAACACTGAAGCTTTCTTT. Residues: CATVDMMNTEAFF.

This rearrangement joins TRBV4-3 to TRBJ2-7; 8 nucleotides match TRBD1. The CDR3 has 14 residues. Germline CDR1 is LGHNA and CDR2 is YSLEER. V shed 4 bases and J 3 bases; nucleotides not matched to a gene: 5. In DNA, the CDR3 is TGCGCCAGCAGCCGAGGACAGGGCGGCTACGAGCAGTACTTC. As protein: CASSRGQGGYEQYF.

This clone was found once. The CDR3 DNA sequence: TGTGCCATCAGTGAGAAACGGACAGGCGAAGCTTTCTTT. This sequence encodes CAISEKRTGEAFF. The V call is TRBV10-3, the J call TRBJ1-1, with 7 bases fitting TRBD1. CDR1 and CDR2 (germline): ENHRY, SYGVKD. Trimming removed 2 bases from V and 8 bases from J; junction bases left unmatched: 5. The CDR3 totals 13 residues.

The CDR3 nucleotides are TGTGCCACCAGCGAACCTCAGGGTGGCAAAAACATTCAGTACTTC. Protein: CATSEPQGGKNIQYF. This chain joins TRBV15 and TRBJ2-4, with TRBD1 as a possible D gene (5 bases). The germline V gene encodes CDR1 LNHNV and CDR2 YYDKDF (reference sequence). The CDR3 consists of 15 residues. Trimming removed 5 bases from V and 3 bases from J, with 14 bases in between.

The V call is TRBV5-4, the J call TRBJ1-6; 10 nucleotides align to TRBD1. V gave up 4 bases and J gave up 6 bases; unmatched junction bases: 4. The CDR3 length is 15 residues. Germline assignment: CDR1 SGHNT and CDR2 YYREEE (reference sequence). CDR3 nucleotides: TGTGCCAGCAGCCCGGGACAGGGGATTAATTCACCCCTCCACTTT. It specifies CASSPGQGINSPLHF. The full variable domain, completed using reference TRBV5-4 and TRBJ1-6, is ETGVTQSPTHLIKTRGQQVTLRCSSQSGHNTVSWYQQALGQGPQFIFQYYREEENGRGNFPPRFSGLQFPNYSSELNVNALELDDSALYLCASSPGQGINSPLHFGNGTRLTVT.

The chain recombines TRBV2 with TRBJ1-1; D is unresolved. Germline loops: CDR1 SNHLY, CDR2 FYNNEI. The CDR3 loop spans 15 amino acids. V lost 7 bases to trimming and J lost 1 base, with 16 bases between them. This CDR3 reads CASIPRQAPNTEAFF. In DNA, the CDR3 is TGTGCCAGCATCCCACGGCAGGCCCCGAACACTGAAGCTTTCTTT.

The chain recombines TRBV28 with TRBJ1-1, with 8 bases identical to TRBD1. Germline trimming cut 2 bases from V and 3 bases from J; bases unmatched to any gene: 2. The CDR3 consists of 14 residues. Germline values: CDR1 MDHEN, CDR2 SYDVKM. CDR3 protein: CASSLQGADTEAFF. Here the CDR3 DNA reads TGTGCCAGCAGTTTACAGGGGGCGGACACTGAAGCTTTCTTT.

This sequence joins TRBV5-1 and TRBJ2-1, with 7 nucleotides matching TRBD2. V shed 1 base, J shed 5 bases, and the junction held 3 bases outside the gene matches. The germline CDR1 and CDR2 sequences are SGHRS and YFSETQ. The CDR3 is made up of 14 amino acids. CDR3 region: CASSLRLADNEQFF. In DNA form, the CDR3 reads TGCGCCAGCAGCTTGAGGCTAGCGGACAATGAGCAGTTCTTC.

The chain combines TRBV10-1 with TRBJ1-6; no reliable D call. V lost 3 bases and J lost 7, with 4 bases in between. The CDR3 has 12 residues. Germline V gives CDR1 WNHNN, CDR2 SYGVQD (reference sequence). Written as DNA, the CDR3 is TGCGCCAGCAGTGACCGGAATTCACCCCTCCACTTT. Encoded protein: CASSDRNSPLHF.

This CDR3 reads CASSPKPSGGAGYEQYF. For the CDR3, the DNA is TGCGCCAGCAGCCCGAAGCCTAGCGGGGGGGCCGGCTACGAGCAGTACTTC. The chain links TRBV5-1 to TRBJ2-7, with TRBD2 matching 12 bases. The V segment lost 4 bases and the J segment 3 bases; nucleotides outside the gene matches: 11. From germline, CDR1 is SGHRS and CDR2 YFSETQ. This CDR3 region has 17 residues.

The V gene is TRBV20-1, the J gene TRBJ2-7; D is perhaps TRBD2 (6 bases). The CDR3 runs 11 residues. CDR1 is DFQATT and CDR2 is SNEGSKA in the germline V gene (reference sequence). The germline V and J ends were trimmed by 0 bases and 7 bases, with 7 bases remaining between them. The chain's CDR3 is CSARDRGEQYF. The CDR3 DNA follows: TGCAGTGCTAGAGATCGGGGGGAGCAGTACTTC.

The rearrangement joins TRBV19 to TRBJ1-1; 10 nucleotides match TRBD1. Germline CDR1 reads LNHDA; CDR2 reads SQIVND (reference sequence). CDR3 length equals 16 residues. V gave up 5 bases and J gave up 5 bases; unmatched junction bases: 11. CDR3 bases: TGTGCCAGTAGTCCCCCCTTTCAGGACAGGGGGACTGAAGCTTTCTTT. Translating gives CASSPPFQDRGTEAFF. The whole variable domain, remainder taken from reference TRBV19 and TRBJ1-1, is DGGITQSPKYLFRKEGQNVTLSCEQNLNHDAMYWYRQDPGQGLRLIYYSQIVNDFQKGDIAEGYSVSREKKESFPLTVTSAQKNPTAFYLCASSPPFQDRGTEAFFGQGTRLTVV.

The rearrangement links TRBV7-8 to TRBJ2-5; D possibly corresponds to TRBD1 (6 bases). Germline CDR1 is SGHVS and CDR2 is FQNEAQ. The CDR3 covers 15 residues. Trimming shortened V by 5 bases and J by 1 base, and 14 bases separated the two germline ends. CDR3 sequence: CASSNSGEGQETQYF. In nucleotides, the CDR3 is TGTGCCAGCAGCAACTCAGGGGAAGGCCAAGAGACCCAGTACTTC. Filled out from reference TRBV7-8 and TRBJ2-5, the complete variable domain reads GAGVSQSPRYKVAKRGQDVALRCDPISGHVSLFWYQQALGQGPEFLTYFQNEAQLDKSGLPSDRFFAERPEGSVSTLKIQRTQQEDSAVYLCASSNSGEGQETQYFGPGTRLLVL.

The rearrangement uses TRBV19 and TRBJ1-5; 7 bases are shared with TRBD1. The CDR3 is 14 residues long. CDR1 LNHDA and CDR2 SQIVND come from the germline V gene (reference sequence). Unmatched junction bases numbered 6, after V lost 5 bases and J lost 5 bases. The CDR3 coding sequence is TGTGCCAGTAGTTACACAGGGGTTGATCAGCCCCAGCATTTT. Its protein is CASSYTGVDQPQHF.